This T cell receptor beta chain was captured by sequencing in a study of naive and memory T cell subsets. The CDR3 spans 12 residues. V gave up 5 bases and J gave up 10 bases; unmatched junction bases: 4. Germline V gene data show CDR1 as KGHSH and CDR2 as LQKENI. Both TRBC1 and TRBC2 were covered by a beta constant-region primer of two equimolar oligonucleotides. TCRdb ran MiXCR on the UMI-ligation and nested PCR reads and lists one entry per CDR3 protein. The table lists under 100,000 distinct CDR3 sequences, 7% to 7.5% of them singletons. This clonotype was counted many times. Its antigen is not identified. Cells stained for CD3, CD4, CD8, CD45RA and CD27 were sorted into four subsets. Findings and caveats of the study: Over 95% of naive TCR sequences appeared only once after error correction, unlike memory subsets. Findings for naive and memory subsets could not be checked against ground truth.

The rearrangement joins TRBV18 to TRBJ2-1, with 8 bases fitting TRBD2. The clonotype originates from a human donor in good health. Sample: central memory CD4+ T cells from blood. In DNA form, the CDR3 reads TGTGCCAGCTCAGGAACGGGAGGGGAGCAGTTCTTC. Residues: CASSGTGGEQFF.